This T cell receptor (beta chain) comes out of a study of radiotherapy plus CTLA-4 blockade in lung cancer. Looking at the study overall: Patients showed objective responses in about 20% of cases and disease control in under 35%. The study's findings and limits: Reported findings show early blood T cell clone dynamics, with interferon-beta, best predicted response. Subsequent to radiotherapy plus ipilimumab, tumor-derived TCR clones underwent expansion in blood.

The data were produced by immunoSEQ multiplex PCR, yet TCRdb's version contains in-frame clones alone and is incomplete. Among 64,000 or so clones, under 75% were seen once, and the ten largest hold about 8.3%. On this clone: Its target is not known.

The source material was peripheral blood, sampled from a patient treated with radiotherapy plus ipilimumab. The TCR sequence derives from a human donor with non-small cell lung cancer whose response to radiotherapy plus ipilimumab could not be evaluated.

The CDR3 protein is CASSLARQETQYF. CDR3 DNA: TGTGCCAGCAGCTTAGCGCGCCAAGAGACCCAGTACTTC. The genes are TRBV7-2 and TRBJ2-5; D remains unclear. This CDR3 is 13 amino acids long. V lost 0 bases to trimming and J lost 1 base, with 3 bases between them. CDR1 and CDR2 (germline): SGHTA, FQGNSA.